Below, one T cell receptor beta chain is given with its context. This sample was included in a study of blood T cell repertoires in COVID-19. Authors' analysis steps: Scientists estimated how many nucleated cells there were by amplifying reference gene primers. Produced via immunoSEQ multiplex PCR; TCRdb's table is partial and in-frame only. The D gene and trimming were derived from the DNA, and the V and J assignments and clone size from that table. This sample has hundreds of thousands of clones, with about 92% found just once. This TCR was sampled from a man aged 60 to 75 who had recovered from COVID-19. The sample comprised PBMCs or T cells enriched from blood (not recorded which).

The CDR3: CASIDAASTDTQYF. The CDR3 DNA is TGCGCCAGCATCGACGCGGCTAGCACAGATACGCAGTATTTT. This rearrangement joins TRBV10-2 to TRBJ2-3, with unresolved D. Germline V CDR1 and CDR2: WSHSY, SAAADI. V was pared by 7 bases and J by 0 bases, with 11 bases between. The CDR3 has 14 residues.